This TCR beta chain was documented in a study of glioma-infiltrating T cells. Amplification of TCR alpha and beta CDR3 regions from RNA used iRepertoire nested multiplex PCR. Input was about 95-400 ng of tissue mRNA or PBMC total RNA. TCRdb reanalysed the multiplex PCR reads using MiXCR and keeps one entry per CDR3 protein. The data contain more than 100,000 distinct CDR3 sequences, about 30% of them singletons. Regarding the study as a whole: Non-neoplastic patients had below-expected tissue-blood divergence, while all gliomas exceeded expectation. CDR3 overlap between tissue and blood was very small.

This clonotype was counted only a few times. No antigen is known for it. The CDR3 covers 12 residues. The V end lost 6 bases, the J end lost 6 bases, and 10 bases lay between the germline ends. Germline V lookup: CDR1 LNHDA, CDR2 SQIVND (reference sequence). The chain couples TRBV19 to TRBJ2-3; D remains unclear. The TCR was taken from a human donor with low-grade glioma or glioblastoma, undergoing nonglioma brain surgery, or in good health (not recorded which). The sequenced material came from glioma tissue, nonneoplastic brain tissue, or PBMCs (not recorded which). The CDR3 bases are TGTGCCAGTAGGAGGACGCGCGATACGCAGTATTTT. Its protein product is CASRRTRDTQYF.